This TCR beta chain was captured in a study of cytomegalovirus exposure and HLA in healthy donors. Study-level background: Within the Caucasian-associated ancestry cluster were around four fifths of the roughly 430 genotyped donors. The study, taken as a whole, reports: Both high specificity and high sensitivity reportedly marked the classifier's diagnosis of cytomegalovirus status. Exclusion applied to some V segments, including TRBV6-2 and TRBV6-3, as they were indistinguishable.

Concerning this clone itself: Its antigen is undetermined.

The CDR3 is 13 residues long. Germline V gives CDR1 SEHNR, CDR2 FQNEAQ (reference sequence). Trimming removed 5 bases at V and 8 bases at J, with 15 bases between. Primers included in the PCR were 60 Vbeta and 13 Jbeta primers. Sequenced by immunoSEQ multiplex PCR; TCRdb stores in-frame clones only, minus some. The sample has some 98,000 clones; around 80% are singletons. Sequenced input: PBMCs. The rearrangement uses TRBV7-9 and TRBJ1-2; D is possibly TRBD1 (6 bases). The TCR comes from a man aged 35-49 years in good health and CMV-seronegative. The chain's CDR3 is CASSEQGPGGYTF. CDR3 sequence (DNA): TGTGCCAGCAGCGAACAGGGCCCGGGCGGCTACACCTTC.